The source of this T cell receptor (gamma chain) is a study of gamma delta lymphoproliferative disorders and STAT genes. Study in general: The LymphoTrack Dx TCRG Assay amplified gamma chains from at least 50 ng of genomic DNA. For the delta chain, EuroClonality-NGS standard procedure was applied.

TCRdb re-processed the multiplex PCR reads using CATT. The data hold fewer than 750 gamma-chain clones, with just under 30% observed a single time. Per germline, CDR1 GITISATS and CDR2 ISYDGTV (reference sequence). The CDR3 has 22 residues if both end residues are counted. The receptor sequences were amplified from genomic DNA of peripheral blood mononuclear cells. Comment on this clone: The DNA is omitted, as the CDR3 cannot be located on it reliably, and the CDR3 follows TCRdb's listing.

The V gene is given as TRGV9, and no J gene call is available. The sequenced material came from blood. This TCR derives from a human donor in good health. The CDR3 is CALWEVRVLIIIRNSLAVEQHF.